These 26 T cell receptor beta chains originate from one sample sequenced in a study of shared T cell receptors in the human thymus. The method was immunoSEQ multiplex PCR; TCRdb's version includes in-frame clones alone and lacks a portion of them. This table holds roughly 550,000 clones, approximately 80% found once. Separately, the same data were catalogued under a study of human thymus T cells.

The sequencing input was thymocytes. The receptor source for this set is a boy in the first two years of life with a congenital heart defect.

J is TRBJ2-7 and V is TRBV15; the D gene is possibly TRBD2 (6 bases). The CDR3 runs 15 residues. With 1 base removed from V and 2 bases from J, the gap between germline ends came to 12 bases. The germline gives CDR1 LNHNV, CDR2 YYDKDF (reference sequence). CDR3 DNA: TGTGCCACCAGCAGAGCGGGACTCATTCCCTACGAGCAGTACTTC. As protein: CATSRAGLIPYEQYF.

The J gene is TRBJ2-1, the V gene TRBV11-3; 13 bases fit TRBD2. J gave up 5 bases and V 4 bases, and 5 bases lay outside the gene matches. Germline loops: CDR1 SGHNT, CDR2 YENEEA. The CDR3 loop spans 16 amino acids. The CDR3: CASSCTGTSGNNEQFF. The CDR3 DNA sequence: TGTGCCAGCAGCTGTACCGGGACTAGCGGGAACAATGAGCAGTTCTTC.

The rearrangement joins TRBV27 to TRBJ2-6, with D possibly TRBD1 on 5 matching bases. V was shortened by 8 bases and J by 3 bases, with 8 bases between the two germline ends. This CDR3 is 13 amino acids long. Germline CDR1 is MNHEY and CDR2 is SMNVEV (reference sequence). CDR3 in DNA: TGTGCCAGCCAAAGGGGTGGGGCCAACGTCCTGACTTTC. Protein product: CASQRGGANVLTF. The full variable domain, in which reference TRBV27 and TRBJ2-6 provide the parts outside the CDR3, is EAQVTQNPRYLITVTGKKLTVTCSQNMNHEYMSWYRQDPGLGLRQIYYSMNVEVTDKGDVPEGYKVSRKEKRNFPLILESPSPNQTSLYFCASQRGGANVLTFGAGSRLTVL.

This clone was detected only a few times. V and J are TRBV4-3 and TRBJ2-7, with TRBD1 matching over 9 bases. Looked up from germline, CDR1 is LGHNA and CDR2 is YSLEER. J was trimmed by 3 bases and V by 1 base; bases with no gene match: 13. CDR3 length equals 18 residues. As DNA, the CDR3 is TGCGCCAGCAGCCAAGGGGGGTGGGGTGGGACAGGGATCTACGAGCAGTACTTC. It encodes CASSQGGWGGTGIYEQYF.

The V gene is TRBV7-6, the J gene TRBJ1-1; 7 bases map to TRBD1. This CDR3 comprises 15 residues. The V gene end was trimmed by 1 base and the J gene end by 5 bases; junction bases not matched to a gene: 7. The V gene's germline CDR1 is SGHVS and CDR2 FNYEAQ. The CDR3 loop is CASSLGRGRRTEAFF. CDR3 DNA: TGTGCCAGCAGCTTAGGCAGGGGGAGGAGAACTGAAGCTTTCTTT.

This chain joins TRBV11-3 and TRBJ1-2, with 8 bases identical to TRBD1. Germline assignment: CDR1 SGHNT and CDR2 YENEEA. The CDR3 contains 17 residues. The trim removed 0 bases at V and 7 bases at J, leaving 13 bases unmatched. In DNA form, the CDR3 reads TGTGCCAGCAGCTTAGATCGGGCGGACAGGGTAAAGCGTGGCTACACCTTC. Protein product: CASSLDRADRVKRGYTF.

J is TRBJ1-5 and V is TRBV12-5; 10 bases line up with TRBD1. The V gene's germline CDR1 is LGHNT and CDR2 FRNRAP. Unmatched junction bases numbered 14, after V lost 0 bases and J lost 0 bases. The CDR3 contains 21 residues. The CDR3 coding sequence is TGTGCTAGTGGTTTGGTACCCCCGGGACAGGGGCAAATTTATAGCAATCAGCCCCAGCATTTT. The encoded protein is CASGLVPPGQGQIYSNQPQHF.

The chain is built from TRBV6-1 and TRBJ2-3; 10 bases are a match to TRBD2. The CDR3 runs to 14 residues. V was pared by 6 bases and J by 3 bases, with 3 bases of the junction left unmatched. CDR1 MNHNS and CDR2 SASEGT come from the germline V gene. CDR3 nucleotide sequence: TGTGCCAGCAGAAGCGGGAGGGGGACAGATACGCAGTATTTT. Amino acids: CASRSGRGTDTQYF.

V gene TRBV4-2 combines with J gene TRBJ1-1, with 8 nucleotides matching TRBD1. Germline CDR1 and CDR2: LGHNA and YNFKEQ. V lost 2 bases and J lost 4; bases outside the gene matches: 3. The CDR3 length is 14 residues. For the CDR3, the DNA is TGTGCCAGCAGCCAACCGACAGGGGCCACTGAAGCTTTCTTT. Its protein is CASSQPTGATEAFF.

The rearrangement uses TRBV18 and TRBJ2-7; 7 bases align to TRBD2. The CDR3 contains 16 residues. The germline V gene has CDR1 KGHSH and CDR2 LQKENI. V lost 3 bases and J lost 0; bases outside the gene matches: 8. This chain's CDR3 is CASSPFSGNSSYEQYF. CDR3 coding DNA: TGTGCCAGCTCACCGTTCAGCGGGAATAGCTCCTACGAGCAGTACTTC.

The chain joins TRBV6-1 to TRBJ2-4; tentative D call: TRBD2 (5 bases). Germline CDR1 MNHNS, CDR2 SASEGT. CDR3 size: 14 residues. Trimming removed 6 bases at V and 8 bases at J, with 17 bases between. CDR3 protein: CASSSPDPRDIQYF. CDR3 nucleotide sequence: TGTGCCAGCAGCTCACCGGACCCGAGGGACATTCAGTACTTC.

The chain uses TRBV27 and TRBJ2-7; 9 nucleotides agree with TRBD2. Trimming took 3 bases from V and 5 from J; bases not matched to a gene: 5. The germline CDR1 and CDR2 sequences are MNHEY and SMNVEV (reference sequence). This CDR3 comprises 14 residues. CDR3 residues: CASSLGSGSDEQYF. CDR3 coding DNA: TGTGCCAGCAGTTTGGGTAGCGGGAGCGACGAGCAGTACTTC.

This clone was detected only a few times. The rearrangement links TRBV11-2 to TRBJ2-5, with 11 bases lining up with TRBD2. Germline lookup yields CDR1 SGHAT and CDR2 FQNNGV. This CDR3 region has 17 residues. J lost 0 bases, V lost 0 bases, and 3 bases had no gene match. CDR3: CASSLDPGLADQETQYF. CDR3 DNA: TGTGCCAGCAGCTTAGATCCGGGACTAGCGGACCAAGAGACCCAGTACTTC.

In this sample, this clone turned up once. This chain links TRBV27 with TRBJ2-5; D possibly corresponds to TRBD2 (6 bases). The V end was cut by 8 bases, the J end by 5 bases, with 21 bases between. Germline assignment: CDR1 MNHEY and CDR2 SMNVEV (reference sequence). The CDR3 has 15 amino acids. The CDR3 is CASHPGGEEWETQYF. CDR3 DNA sequence: TGTGCCAGCCATCCAGGAGGGGAGGAATGGGAGACCCAGTACTTC.

This clone was recorded a few times. The chain links TRBV27 to TRBJ1-2; D is uncertain. CDR1 is MNHEY, CDR2 SMNVEV, per germline (reference sequence). Trimming shortened V by 7 bases and J by 1 base, and 4 bases separated the two germline ends. The CDR3 is made up of 11 amino acids. The CDR3 spells CASKHNYGYTF. The CDR3 DNA sequence: TGTGCCAGCAAACATAACTATGGCTACACCTTC.

The rearrangement joins TRBV6-6 to TRBJ2-2; D is possibly TRBD1 (6 bases). The V and J ends lost 4 bases and 1 base respectively, with 13 bases between them. Germline V gene sequence: CDR1 MNHNY, CDR2 SVGAGI (reference sequence). The CDR3 extends over 16 amino acids. The CDR3 DNA is TGTGCCAGCAGTTGTACCCCGGGACAGAACACCGGGGAGCTGTTTTTT. It is translated as CASSCTPGQNTGELFF.

CDR3 nucleotide sequence: TGTGCCAGCAGCCCCAGGGGACCGGAGGGCTACACCTTC. Protein sequence: CASSPRGPEGYTF. The chain recombines TRBV28 with TRBJ1-2; D may be TRBD1 (6 bases). CDR3 length: 13 amino acids. Germline CDR1 is MDHEN and CDR2 is SYDVKM. V lost 6 bases, J lost 8 bases, and 16 bases lay in between.

CDR3 sequence reads: CASSPRDRVYEQYF. In DNA form, the CDR3 reads TGTGCCAGCAGTCCCCGGGACAGGGTGTACGAGCAGTACTTC. V usage is TRBV6-1 and J usage is TRBJ2-7; 9 bases map to TRBD1. Germline CDR1 reads MNHNS; CDR2 reads SASEGT. V was clipped by 5 bases and J by 4 bases; unmatched bases: 6. CDR3 length: 14 residues.

The gene calls are TRBV7-2 and TRBJ1-5, with TRBD1 identical over 8 bases. The J segment lost 0 bases and the V segment lost 5 bases, leaving 15 bases of the junction unmatched. Germline CDR1 reads SGHTA; CDR2 reads FQGNSA. CDR3 length: 19 amino acids. CDR3 region: CASSRRNPQGADSNQPQHF. In DNA, the CDR3 is TGTGCCAGCAGCCGAAGGAACCCCCAGGGGGCTGATAGCAATCAGCCCCAGCATTTT. Using reference TRBV7-2 and TRBJ1-5 for the parts outside the CDR3, the full variable domain is GAGVSQSPSNKVTEKGKDVELRCDPISGHTALYWYRQSLGQGLEFLIYFQGNSAPDKSGLPSDRFSAERTGGSVSTLTIQRTQQEDSAVYLCASSRRNPQGADSNQPQHFGDGTRLSIL.

This clone was found a few times. The chain uses TRBV14 and TRBJ2-1; TRBD2 matches at 7 bases. The length of the CDR3 is 16 residues. Germline CDR1 SGHDN, CDR2 FVKESK. Trimming cost V 3 bases and J 7 bases; bases outside gene matches: 12. CDR3 protein: CASSQFAGAWNNEQFF. CDR3 nucleotides: TGTGCCAGCAGCCAGTTTGCGGGAGCATGGAATAATGAGCAGTTCTTC.

The J gene is TRBJ2-7, the V gene TRBV7-2; D might be TRBD1 (6 bases). Looked up from germline, CDR1 is SGHTA and CDR2 is FQGNSA. The V end was cut by 4 bases, the J end by 2 bases, with 12 bases between. The CDR3 contains 14 residues. In DNA, the CDR3 is TGTGCCAGCAGCTCAACAGGGTTTGCCTACGAGCAGTACTTC. Amino acids: CASSSTGFAYEQYF.

The rearrangement joins TRBV13 to TRBJ2-3; 9 bases map to TRBD1. J lost 12 bases, V lost 5 bases, and 9 bases had no gene match. This CDR3 is built from 13 residues. The germline gives CDR1 PRHDT, CDR2 FYEKMQ (reference sequence). The CDR3 here is CASSQPDRGFQYF. The CDR3 DNA reads as TGTGCCAGCAGCCAACCGGACAGGGGTTTTCAGTATTTT. The complete variable domain, with remaining parts taken from reference TRBV13 and TRBJ2-3, reads AAGVIQSPRHLIKEKRETATLKCYPIPRHDTVYWYQQGPGQDPQFLISFYEKMQSDKGSIPDRFSAQQFSDYHSELNMSSLELGDSALYFCASSQPDRGFQYFGPGTRLTVL.

The V call is TRBV25-1, the J call TRBJ1-2; maybe TRBD1 (6 bases). The CDR3 sequence is 13 residues long. Germline V CDR1 and CDR2: MGHDK, SYGVNS. With 8 bases removed from V and 8 bases from J, the gap between germline ends came to 18 bases. CDR3 coding DNA: TGTGCCAGCTCCCCTGCACAGGGTCGGGGCTACACCTTC. Its protein is CASSPAQGRGYTF.

The gene calls are TRBV6-1 and TRBJ1-1; weak D call: TRBD1 (6 bases). The CDR3 consists of 14 residues. CDR1 and CDR2 (germline): MNHNS, SASEGT. Trimming shortened V by 6 bases and J by 1 base, and 12 bases separated the two germline ends. The CDR3 DNA follows: TGTGCCAGCAGACTGGGACACCAGAACACTGAAGCTTTCTTT. Protein: CASRLGHQNTEAFF.

This chain connects TRBV28 to TRBJ1-4, with D perhaps matching TRBD1 (6 bases). The germline gives CDR1 MDHEN, CDR2 SYDVKM. The CDR3 has 15 amino acids. Trimming took off 5 bases at V and 7 bases at J, with 17 bases between the two ends. The CDR3 DNA reads TGTGCCAGCAGTAAGAGGGGGTACCGGGGTGAAAAACTGTTTTTT. Amino acid sequence: CASSKRGYRGEKLFF.

The gene calls are TRBV27 and TRBJ2-3, with 14 bases lining up with TRBD2. Germline assignment: CDR1 MNHEY and CDR2 SMNVEV (reference sequence). V was clipped by 7 bases and J by 0 bases; unmatched bases: 15. The CDR3 is made up of 20 amino acids. The CDR3 region is CASTVLGTSGRRMSTDTQYF. The CDR3 DNA reads TGTGCCAGCACCGTACTCGGGACTAGCGGGAGAAGGATGAGCACAGATACGCAGTATTTT.